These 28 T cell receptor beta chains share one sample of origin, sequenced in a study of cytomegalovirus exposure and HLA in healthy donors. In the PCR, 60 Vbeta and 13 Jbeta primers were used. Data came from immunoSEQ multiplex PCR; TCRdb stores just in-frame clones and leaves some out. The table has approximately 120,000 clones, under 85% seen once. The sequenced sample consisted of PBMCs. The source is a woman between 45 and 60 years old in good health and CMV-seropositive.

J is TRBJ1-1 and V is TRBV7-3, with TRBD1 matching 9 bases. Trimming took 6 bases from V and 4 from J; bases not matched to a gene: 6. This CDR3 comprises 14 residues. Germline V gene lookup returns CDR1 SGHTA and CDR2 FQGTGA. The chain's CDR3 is CASRPAQGATEAFF. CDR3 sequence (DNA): TGTGCCAGCAGGCCGGCACAGGGGGCCACTGAAGCTTTCTTT. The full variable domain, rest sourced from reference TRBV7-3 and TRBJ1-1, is GAGVSQTPSNKVTEKGKYVELRCDPISGHTALYWYRQSLGQGPEFLIYFQGTGAADDSGLPNDRFFAVRPEGSVSTLKIQRTERGDSAVYLCASRPAQGATEAFFGQGTRLTVV.

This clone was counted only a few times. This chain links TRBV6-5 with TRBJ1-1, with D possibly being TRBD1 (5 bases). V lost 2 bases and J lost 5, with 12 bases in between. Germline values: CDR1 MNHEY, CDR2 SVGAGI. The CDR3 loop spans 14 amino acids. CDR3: CASSYQAGRTEAFF. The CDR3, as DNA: TGTGCCAGCAGTTACCAGGCAGGGAGGACTGAAGCTTTCTTT.

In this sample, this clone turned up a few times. The DNA for the CDR3 is TGCGCCAGCAGCTGGGGACAGGATCTGGATGGCTACACCTTC. Translation gives CASSWGQDLDGYTF. J is TRBJ1-2 and V is TRBV5-1, with TRBD1 matching 8 bases. Germline CDR1 reads SGHRS; CDR2 reads YFSETQ. CDR3 length: 14 residues. The V segment lost 3 bases and the J segment 6 bases; nucleotides outside the gene matches: 7. Full variable domain (rest looked up from reference TRBV5-1 and TRBJ1-2): KAGVTQTPRYLIKTRGQQVTLSCSPISGHRSVSWYQQTPGQGLQFLFEYFSETQRNKGNFPGRFSGRQFSNSRSEMNVSTLELGDSALYLCASSWGQDLDGYTFGSGTRLTVV.

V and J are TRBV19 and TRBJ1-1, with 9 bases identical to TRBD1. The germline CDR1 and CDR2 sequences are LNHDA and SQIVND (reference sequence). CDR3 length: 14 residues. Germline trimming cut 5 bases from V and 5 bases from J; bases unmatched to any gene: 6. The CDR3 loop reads CASSLYRGLTEAFF. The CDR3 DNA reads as TGTGCCAGTAGTCTATACAGGGGGCTGACTGAAGCTTTCTTT.

CDR3 amino acids: CASSLQGFGYGYTF. The CDR3 DNA reads TGTGCCAGCAGTTTACAGGGATTCGGGTATGGCTACACCTTC. The V call is TRBV28, the J call TRBJ1-2, with D possibly being TRBD1 (5 bases). CDR3 length: 14 amino acids. V lost 2 bases and J 5 bases, leaving 12 bases between the germline ends. CDR1 is MDHEN and CDR2 is SYDVKM in the germline V gene.

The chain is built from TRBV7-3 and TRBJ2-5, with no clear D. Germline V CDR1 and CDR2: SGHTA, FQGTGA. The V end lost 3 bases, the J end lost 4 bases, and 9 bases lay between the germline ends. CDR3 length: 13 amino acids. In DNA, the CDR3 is TGTGCCAGCAGCTTTAGTTCAGGAGAGACCCAGTACTTC. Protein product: CASSFSSGETQYF.

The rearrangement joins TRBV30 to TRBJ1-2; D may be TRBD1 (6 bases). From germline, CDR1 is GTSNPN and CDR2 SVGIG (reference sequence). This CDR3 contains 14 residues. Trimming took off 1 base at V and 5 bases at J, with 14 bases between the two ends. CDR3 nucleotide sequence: TGTGCCTGGAGTGACACGGGACACCGATATGGCTACACCTTC. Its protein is CAWSDTGHRYGYTF.

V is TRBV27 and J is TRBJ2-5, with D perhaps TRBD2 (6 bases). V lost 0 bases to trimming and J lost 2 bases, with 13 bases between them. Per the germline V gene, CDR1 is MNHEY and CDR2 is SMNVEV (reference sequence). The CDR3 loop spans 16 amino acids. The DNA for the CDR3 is TGTGCCAGCAGTTTATCAGGGACTGTCAGACAAGAGACCCAGTACTTC. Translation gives CASSLSGTVRQETQYF.

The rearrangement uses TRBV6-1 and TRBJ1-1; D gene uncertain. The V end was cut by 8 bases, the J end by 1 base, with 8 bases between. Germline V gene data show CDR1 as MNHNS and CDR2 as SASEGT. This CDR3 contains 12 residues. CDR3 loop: CASSTGNTEAFF. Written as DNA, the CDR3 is TGTGCCAGCTCGACGGGGAACACTGAAGCTTTCTTT.

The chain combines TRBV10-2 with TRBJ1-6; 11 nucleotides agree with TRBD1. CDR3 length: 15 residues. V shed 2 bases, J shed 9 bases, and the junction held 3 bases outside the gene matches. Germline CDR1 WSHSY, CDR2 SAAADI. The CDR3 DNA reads TGCGCCAGCAGTGAGCAGGGGACAGGGGGTTCACCCCTCCACTTT. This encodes CASSEQGTGGSPLHF.

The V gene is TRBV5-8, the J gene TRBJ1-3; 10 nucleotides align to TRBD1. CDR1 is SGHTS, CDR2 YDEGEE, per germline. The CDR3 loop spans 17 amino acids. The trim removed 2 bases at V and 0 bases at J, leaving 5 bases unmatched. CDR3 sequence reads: CASSFRDRGFSGNTIYF. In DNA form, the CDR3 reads TGTGCCAGCAGCTTCCGGGACAGGGGTTTCTCTGGAAACACCATATATTTT.

The CDR3 nucleotides are TGTGCCACCAGCGGATCAGGAACAGATACGCAGTATTTT. Translation gives CATSGSGTDTQYF. This rearrangement joins TRBV15 to TRBJ2-3; D remains ambiguous. CDR3 length equals 13 residues. CDR1 LNHNV and CDR2 YYDKDF come from the germline V gene (reference sequence). The V and J ends lost 5 bases and 3 bases respectively, with 9 bases between them.

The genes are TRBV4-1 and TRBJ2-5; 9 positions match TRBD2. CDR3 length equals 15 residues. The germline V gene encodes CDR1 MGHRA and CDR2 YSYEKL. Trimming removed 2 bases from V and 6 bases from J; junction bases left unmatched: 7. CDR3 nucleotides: TGCGCCAGCAGCCAACCCGGGACTAGCAGTCAGACCCAGTACTTC. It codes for CASSQPGTSSQTQYF.

The CDR3 sequence: CASSARGGDLYGYTF. The CDR3 coding sequence is TGTGCCAGCAGTGCCCGGGGAGGGGACCTCTATGGCTACACCTTC. V and J are TRBV6-5 and TRBJ1-2; D possibly corresponds to TRBD1 (5 bases). CDR1 is MNHEY and CDR2 is SVGAGI in the germline V gene. This CDR3 is built from 15 residues. V was cut by 5 bases and J by 4 bases, with 17 bases left in between.

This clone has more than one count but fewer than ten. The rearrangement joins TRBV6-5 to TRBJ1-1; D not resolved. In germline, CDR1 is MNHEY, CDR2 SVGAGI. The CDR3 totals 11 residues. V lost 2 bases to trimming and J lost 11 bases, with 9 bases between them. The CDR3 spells CASSYGPGAFF. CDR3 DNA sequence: TGTGCCAGCAGTTACGGCCCGGGGGCTTTCTTT.

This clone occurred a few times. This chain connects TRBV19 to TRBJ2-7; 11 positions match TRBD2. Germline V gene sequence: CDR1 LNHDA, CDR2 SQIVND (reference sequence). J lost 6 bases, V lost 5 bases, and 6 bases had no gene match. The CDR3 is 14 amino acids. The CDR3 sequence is CASSLLAGVLEQYF. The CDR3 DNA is TGTGCCAGTAGTCTACTAGCGGGAGTACTCGAGCAGTACTTC.

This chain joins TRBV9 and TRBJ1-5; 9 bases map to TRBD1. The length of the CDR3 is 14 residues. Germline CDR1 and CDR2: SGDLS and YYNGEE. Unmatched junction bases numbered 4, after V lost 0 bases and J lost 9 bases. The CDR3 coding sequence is TGTGCCAGCAGCGTAGGACAGGGGGGACCGCCCCAGCATTTT. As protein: CASSVGQGGPPQHF.

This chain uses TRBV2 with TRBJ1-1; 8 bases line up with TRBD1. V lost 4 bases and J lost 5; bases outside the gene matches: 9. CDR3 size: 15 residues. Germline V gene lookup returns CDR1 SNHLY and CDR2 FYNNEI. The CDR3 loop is CASSAYMTGETEAFF. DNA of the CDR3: TGTGCCAGCAGTGCATACATGACAGGGGAGACTGAAGCTTTCTTT.

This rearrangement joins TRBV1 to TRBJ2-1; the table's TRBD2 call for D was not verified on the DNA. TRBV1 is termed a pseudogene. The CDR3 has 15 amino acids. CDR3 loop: CTSSQRGGGNNEQFF. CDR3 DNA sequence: TGCACCAGCAGCCAGAGAGGCGGGGGAAACAATGAGCAGTTCTTC.

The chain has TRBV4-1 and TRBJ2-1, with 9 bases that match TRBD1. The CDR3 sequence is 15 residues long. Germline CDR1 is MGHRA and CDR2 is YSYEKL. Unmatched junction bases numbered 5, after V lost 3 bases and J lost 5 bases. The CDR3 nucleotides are TGCGCCAGCAGCCAGGGGACAGGGTACGACAATGAGCAGTTCTTC. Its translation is CASSQGTGYDNEQFF.

The CDR3 coding sequence is TGTGCCAGTTGTGCTCTTAGCGGGAGGCCCTACGAGCAGTACTTC. Residues: CASCALSGRPYEQYF. V and J are TRBV28 and TRBJ2-7; 10 bases line up with TRBD2. V shed 9 bases and J 2 bases; nucleotides not matched to a gene: 10. The CDR3 is made up of 15 amino acids. Per germline, CDR1 MDHEN and CDR2 SYDVKM. Full variable domain (rest looked up from reference TRBV28 and TRBJ2-7): DVKVTQSSRYLVKRTGEKVFLECVQDMDHENMFWYRQDPGLGLRLIYFSYDVKMKEKGDIPEGYSVSREKKERFSLILESASTNQTSMYLCASCALSGRPYEQYFGPGTRLTVT.

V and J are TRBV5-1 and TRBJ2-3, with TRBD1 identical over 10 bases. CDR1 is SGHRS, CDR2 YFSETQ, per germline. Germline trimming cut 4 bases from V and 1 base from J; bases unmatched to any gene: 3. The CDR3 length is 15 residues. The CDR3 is CASSVGQGGTDTQYF. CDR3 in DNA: TGCGCCAGCAGCGTTGGACAGGGGGGCACAGATACGCAGTATTTT.

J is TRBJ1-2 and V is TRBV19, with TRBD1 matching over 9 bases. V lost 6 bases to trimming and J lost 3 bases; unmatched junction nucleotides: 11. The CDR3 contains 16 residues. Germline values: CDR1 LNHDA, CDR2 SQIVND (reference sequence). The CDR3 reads CASSDTGGAEYYGYTF. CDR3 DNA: TGTGCCAGTAGCGATACAGGGGGCGCAGAGTACTATGGCTACACCTTC.

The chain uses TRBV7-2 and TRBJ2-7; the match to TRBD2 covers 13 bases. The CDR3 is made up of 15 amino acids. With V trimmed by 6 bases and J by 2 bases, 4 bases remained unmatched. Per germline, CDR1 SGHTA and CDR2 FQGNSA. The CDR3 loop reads CASRTTSGGTYEQYF. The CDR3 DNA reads TGTGCCAGCAGGACGACTAGCGGGGGGACCTACGAGCAGTACTTC.

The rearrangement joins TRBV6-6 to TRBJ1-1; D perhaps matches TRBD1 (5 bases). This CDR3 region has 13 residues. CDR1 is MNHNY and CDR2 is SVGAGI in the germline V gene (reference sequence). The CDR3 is CATFPIKGTEAFF. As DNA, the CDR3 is TGTGCAACCTTTCCCATAAAGGGGACTGAAGCTTTCTTT.

CDR3 in amino acids: CASSLGRGRVPDTQYF. DNA for the CDR3: TGTGCCAGCAGCTTAGGTAGGGGAAGGGTCCCAGATACGCAGTATTTT. The chain carries TRBV7-2 and TRBJ2-3, with D perhaps matching TRBD1 (5 bases). CDR3 length equals 16 residues. The V gene's germline CDR1 is SGHTA and CDR2 FQGNSA. V lost 1 base and J lost 4, with 15 bases in between.

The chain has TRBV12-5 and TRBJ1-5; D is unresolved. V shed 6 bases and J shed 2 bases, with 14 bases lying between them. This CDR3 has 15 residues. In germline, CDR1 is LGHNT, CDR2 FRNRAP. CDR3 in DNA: TGTGCTAGTGGGGCTCCAGGTCTCGGCAATCAGCCCCAGCATTTT. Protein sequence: CASGAPGLGNQPQHF. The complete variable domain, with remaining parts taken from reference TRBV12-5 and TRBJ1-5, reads DARVTQTPRHKVTEMGQEVTMRCQPILGHNTVFWYRQTMMQGLELLAYFRNRAPLDDSGMPKDRFSAEMPDATLATLKIQPSEPRDSAVYFCASGAPGLGNQPQHFGDGTRLSIL.

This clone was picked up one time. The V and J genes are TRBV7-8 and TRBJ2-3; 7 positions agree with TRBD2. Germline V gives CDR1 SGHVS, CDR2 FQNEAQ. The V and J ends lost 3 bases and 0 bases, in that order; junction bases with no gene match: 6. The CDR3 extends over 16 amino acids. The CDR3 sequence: CASSFKRGPSTDTQYF. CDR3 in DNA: TGTGCCAGCAGCTTTAAGCGGGGTCCTAGCACAGATACGCAGTATTTT.